Following are 18 T cell receptor beta chains from one sample sequenced in a study of cytomegalovirus exposure and HLA in healthy donors. The PCR employed 60 Vbeta primers together with 13 Jbeta primers. TCRdb's table, derived via immunoSEQ multiplex PCR, lists solely in-frame clones and lacks some. This sample has about 210,000 clones, with about three quarters found just once. The sequenced material came from PBMCs. The receptor source for this set is a boy between 10 and 17 years old in good health and CMV-seronegative.

The chain is built from TRBV27 and TRBJ2-7, with D tentatively TRBD2 (6 bases). Trimming cost V 1 base and J 2 bases, with 15 bases left between them. The CDR3 is 16 residues long. The germline V gene encodes CDR1 MNHEY and CDR2 SMNVEV (reference sequence). The CDR3 bases are TGTGCCAGCAGTTTATTGTGGAGGGGAAGCCCCTACGAGCAGTACTTC. It specifies CASSLLWRGSPYEQYF.

The CDR3 is CASSPEIYGYTF. The CDR3 DNA reads as TGTGCCAGCAGTCCGGAGATTTATGGCTACACCTTC. The chain recombines TRBV6-1 with TRBJ1-2; D remains unclear. Germline assignment: CDR1 MNHNS and CDR2 SASEGT. The ends were cut back, 5 bases at V and 5 bases at J, with 9 bases in the middle. The CDR3 runs 12 residues.

The gene calls are TRBV6-4 and TRBJ2-7; 10 bases map to TRBD1. The CDR3 length is 17 residues. Germline V gene lookup returns CDR1 MRHNA and CDR2 SNTAGT. The V segment lost 0 bases and the J segment 3 bases; nucleotides outside the gene matches: 8. CDR3 in DNA: TGTGCCAGCAGTGACTCCAGACTGGACAGGGGGGTCTACGAGCAGTACTTC. Its translation is CASSDSRLDRGVYEQYF.

V gene TRBV29-1 combines with J gene TRBJ1-5, with D maybe TRBD1 (6 bases). The V gene lost 4 bases and the J gene lost 5 bases, with 6 bases spanning the gap. Germline CDR1 and CDR2: SQVTM and ANQGSEA. The CDR3 runs 11 residues. CDR3 coding DNA: TGCAGCGTTGGACAGGATCAGCCCCAGCATTTT. Translated: CSVGQDQPQHF.

This CDR3 reads CASSRWYGQMNTEAFF. CDR3 nucleotide sequence: TGCGCCAGCAGCCGATGGTATGGGCAGATGAACACTGAAGCTTTCTTT. The V call is TRBV4-1, the J call TRBJ1-1; D gene unclear. Germline CDR1 and CDR2: MGHRA and YSYEKL. V was shortened by 4 bases and J by 0 bases, with 15 bases between the two germline ends. There are 16 residues in the CDR3.

The chain uses TRBV23-1 and TRBJ2-5; TRBD1 matches 7 bases. TRBV23-1 is an open reading frame, and its role is uncertain. V dropped 0 bases and J dropped 3; count of bases not matched to a gene: 22. The CDR3 contains 21 residues. CDR3 nucleotide sequence: TGCGCCAGCAGTCAATCTTTCAAATCAGACAGGGTAGAGAAGGAGGAAGAGACCCAGTACTTC. Encoded protein: CASSQSFKSDRVEKEEETQYF.

The chain uses TRBV27 and TRBJ1-4; possible D gene TRBD1, 5 bases. This CDR3 is built from 16 residues. Germline lookup yields CDR1 MNHEY and CDR2 SMNVEV (reference sequence). V lost 6 bases and J lost 1, with 15 bases in between. CDR3 DNA: TGTGCCAGCAGCCTCGGTCCGGGGGGAACTAATGAAAAACTGTTTTTT. It codes for CASSLGPGGTNEKLFF.

The chain employs TRBV5-8 and TRBJ1-2; no definite D call. V was pared by 0 bases and J by 0 bases, with 15 bases between. This CDR3 region has 17 residues. From germline, CDR1 is SGHTS and CDR2 YDEGEE. The CDR3 reads CASSLGVVAGANYGYTF. CDR3 nucleotides: TGTGCCAGCAGCTTGGGAGTGGTCGCGGGTGCTAACTATGGCTACACCTTC.

The chain carries TRBV29-1 and TRBJ1-2; 9 bases are a match to TRBD1. Per germline, CDR1 SQVTM and CDR2 ANQGSEA. The V and J ends lost 5 bases and 7 bases, in that order; junction bases with no gene match: 11. The CDR3 spans 14 residues. As DNA, the CDR3 is TGCAGCGTTCGGGGGACAGGGTCGTCATTTGGCTACACCTTC. Its translation: CSVRGTGSSFGYTF.

This clone was recorded once. The V call is TRBV19, the J call TRBJ1-5; tentatively, D is TRBD1 (6 bases). Germline V gene sequence: CDR1 LNHDA, CDR2 SQIVND (reference sequence). This CDR3 has 16 residues. The V end lost 7 bases, the J end lost 2 bases, and 18 bases lay between the germline ends. For the CDR3, the DNA is TGTGCCAGTATTCGAACAGGGCGGAAGGGCAATCAGCCCCAGCATTTT. As protein: CASIRTGRKGNQPQHF. Together with reference TRBV19 and TRBJ1-5, the CDR3 gives the full variable domain: DGGITQSPKYLFRKEGQNVTLSCEQNLNHDAMYWYRQDPGQGLRLIYYSQIVNDFQKGDIAEGYSVSREKKESFPLTVTSAQKNPTAFYLCASIRTGRKGNQPQHFGDGTRLSIL.

The rearrangement links TRBV7-8 to TRBJ1-2; tentative D call: TRBD1 (6 bases). The CDR3 is 14 amino acids. V lost 4 bases and J lost 0, with 9 bases in between. In germline, CDR1 is SGHVS, CDR2 FQNEAQ. The CDR3: CASSYGTPNYGYTF. CDR3 in DNA: TGTGCCAGCAGCTACGGGACACCTAACTATGGCTACACCTTC.

The chain recombines TRBV25-1 with TRBJ2-5; D remains unclear. The CDR3 extends over 13 amino acids. Trimming pared 6 bases from V and 1 base from J, leaving 9 bases between. Germline V lookup: CDR1 MGHDK, CDR2 SYGVNS. CDR3 region: CASRRPSQETQYF. CDR3 coding DNA: TGTGCCAGCAGGAGGCCCTCCCAAGAGACCCAGTACTTC.

The genes are TRBV9 and TRBJ2-1; 10 positions match TRBD2. The J segment lost 4 bases and the V segment lost 3 bases, leaving 7 bases of the junction unmatched. The CDR3 length is 16 residues. Germline V gene data show CDR1 as SGDLS and CDR2 as YYNGEE. Here the CDR3 DNA reads TGTGCCAGCAGCGGCCGGGGTAGCGGGGGGTACAATGAGCAGTTCTTC. Translating it yields CASSGRGSGGYNEQFF.

This clone turned up a few times. The chain links TRBV5-4 to TRBJ2-3; D is possibly TRBD1 (6 bases). The CDR3 runs 14 residues. The germline CDR1 and CDR2 sequences are SGHNT and YYREEE (reference sequence). The V gene lost 4 bases and the J gene lost 3 bases, with 12 bases spanning the gap. The CDR3 spells CASSLTGWTDTQYF. In DNA, the CDR3 is TGTGCCAGCAGCCTGACAGGTTGGACAGATACGCAGTATTTT.

This sequence joins TRBV5-4 and TRBJ2-7, with a tentative D call TRBD1 (6 bases). Trimming took off 3 bases at V and 7 bases at J, with 8 bases between the two ends. In germline, CDR1 is SGHNT, CDR2 YYREEE (reference sequence). The CDR3 covers 11 residues. CDR3 protein: CASSSTGEQYF. The CDR3 nucleotides read TGTGCCAGCAGCTCTACAGGGGAGCAGTACTTC.

This clone was recorded only once. The V call is TRBV21-1, the J call TRBJ2-1; the table calls TRBD1, which could not be checked here. TRBV21-1 is termed a pseudogene. The CDR3 is 15 residues long. The CDR3, as DNA: TGTGCCAGCAGCACACAGGGTCCTTTTGGCAATGAGCAGTTCTTC. Protein product: CASSTQGPFGNEQFF.

CDR3 sequence: CASSSGVGQFF. The CDR3 nucleotides are TGTGCCAGCAGTTCAGGGGTTGGGCAGTTCTTC. The chain is built from TRBV11-2 and TRBJ2-1; D possibly corresponds to TRBD1 (6 bases). V was trimmed by 6 bases and J by 12 bases, leaving 12 bases between them. CDR1 and CDR2 (germline): SGHAT, FQNNGV. This CDR3 is built from 11 residues.

J is TRBJ1-1 and V is TRBV13, with D maybe TRBD1 (5 bases). The CDR3 runs to 14 residues. The germline CDR1 and CDR2 sequences are PRHDT and FYEKMQ (reference sequence). Between the trimmed V and J ends, which lost 5 bases and 4 bases, there was a span of 14 bases. The CDR3 here is CASSEQGEGTEAFF. As DNA, the CDR3 is TGTGCCAGCAGCGAGCAGGGTGAAGGCACTGAAGCTTTCTTT.